One sample yielded the 11 T cell receptor beta chains listed below, sequenced in a study of PD-1 blockade in classical Hodgkin lymphoma. The repertoire was sequenced with immunoSEQ multiplex PCR; TCRdb's copy has only in-frame clones and lacks some. The profile covers 70,000 to 80,000 clones, with 90% to 95% appearing a single time and about 8% taken by the ten largest. With no exception, relapse followed autologous stem cell transplantation in all patients, and brentuximab vedotin exposure varied. The specimen was peripheral blood mononuclear cells (PBMCs), collected at baseline. These receptors were taken from a human donor with classical Hodgkin lymphoma.

The chain employs TRBV5-8 and TRBJ2-5; D remains unclear. Trimming stripped 5 bases from V and 1 base from J, with 9 bases between. The CDR3 extends over 13 amino acids. CDR1 is SGHTS, CDR2 YDEGEE, per germline. The CDR3 protein is CASSSRSQETQYF. CDR3 nucleotide sequence: TGTGCCAGCAGTTCCCGGAGCCAAGAGACCCAGTACTTC.

V usage is TRBV27 and J usage is TRBJ2-2; no reliable D call. The CDR3 is 15 residues long. Germline lookup yields CDR1 MNHEY and CDR2 SMNVEV (reference sequence). Trimming took off 3 bases at V and 8 bases at J, with 16 bases between the two ends. Here the CDR3 DNA reads TGTGCCAGCAGTTTCGCCGGGTCACACCGGGGGGAGCTGTTTTTT. It specifies CASSFAGSHRGELFF.

V and J are TRBV27 and TRBJ1-6, with D unresolved. Trimming took off 3 bases at V and 10 bases at J, with 7 bases between the two ends. The CDR3 sequence is 12 residues long. The V gene's germline CDR1 is MNHEY and CDR2 SMNVEV (reference sequence). CDR3: CASSFTQSPLHF. The CDR3 nucleotides read TGTGCCAGCAGTTTCACCCAATCACCCCTCCACTTT.

The chain links TRBV6-5 to TRBJ1-2, with D possibly matching TRBD1 (6 bases). The CDR3 is 12 residues long. Germline V CDR1 and CDR2: MNHEY, SVGAGI. Between the trimmed V and J ends, which lost 4 bases and 4 bases, there was a span of 7 bases. The CDR3 coding sequence is TGTGCCAGCAGTTCAGGGGTCTATGGCTACACCTTC. Protein product: CASSSGVYGYTF.

The chain couples TRBV5-1 to TRBJ2-2; the D is unclear. V lost 5 bases and J lost 10, with 6 bases in between. The germline V gene encodes CDR1 SGHRS and CDR2 YFSETQ. The CDR3 has 10 amino acids. CDR3 DNA: TGCGCCAGCAGTGGGTCGGAGCTGTTTTTT. Translating gives CASSGSELFF.

J is TRBJ2-6 and V is TRBV14; D not resolved. The CDR3 is 15 amino acids. The V gene's germline CDR1 is SGHDN and CDR2 FVKESK. With 3 bases removed from V and 0 bases from J, the gap between germline ends came to 6 bases. The CDR3 nucleotides are TGTGCCAGCAGCCAGCAAACCTCTGGGGCCAACGTCCTGACTTTC. Translating gives CASSQQTSGANVLTF.

The rearrangement links TRBV5-1 to TRBJ2-2, with TRBD2 matching over 9 bases. Germline lookup yields CDR1 SGHRS and CDR2 YFSETQ. Trimming at V came to 4 bases and at J to 3 bases, leaving 7 bases not matched to a gene. The CDR3 runs to 16 residues. The CDR3 DNA is TGCGCCAGCAGCGGGGGAGCGGGAGGCGACACCGGGGAGCTGTTTTTT. It codes for CASSGGAGGDTGELFF.

The V call is TRBV6-1, the J call TRBJ2-5; D not certain. This CDR3 contains 13 residues. Trimming left V 3 bases short and J 1 base short, with 6 bases between. Germline V gene sequence: CDR1 MNHNS, CDR2 SASEGT. DNA for the CDR3: TGTGCCAGCAGTGATGACCCCCAAGAGACCCAGTACTTC. It is translated as CASSDDPQETQYF.

The rearrangement uses TRBV11-2 and TRBJ1-4; 9 nucleotides line up with TRBD1. The germline CDR1 and CDR2 sequences are SGHAT and FQNNGV. With 1 base clipped from V and 5 bases from J, the junction kept 14 bases outside the gene matches. The CDR3 has 19 amino acids. The CDR3 sequence is CASSLVLYPPGTGNEKLFF. The CDR3 DNA follows: TGTGCCAGCAGCTTAGTCCTCTACCCCCCGGGGACAGGGAATGAAAAACTGTTTTTT.

This sequence joins TRBV4-1 and TRBJ2-7; 8 nucleotides align to TRBD2. Unmatched junction bases numbered 8, after V lost 2 bases and J lost 2 bases. The CDR3 totals 16 residues. CDR1 MGHRA and CDR2 YSYEKL come from the germline V gene. The CDR3 DNA is TGCGCCAGCAGCCAAACGGGACTAGAGCCCGCCTACGAGCAGTACTTC. It translates to CASSQTGLEPAYEQYF.

The chain has TRBV2 and TRBJ1-5, with 10 bases fitting TRBD1. Germline lookup yields CDR1 SNHLY and CDR2 FYNNEI. The CDR3 contains 14 residues. V gave up 10 bases and J gave up 5 bases; unmatched junction bases: 8. The CDR3 coding sequence is TGTGCCACCGGGCCGGGACAGGGGTATCAGCCCCAGCATTTT. Protein: CATGPGQGYQPQHF.